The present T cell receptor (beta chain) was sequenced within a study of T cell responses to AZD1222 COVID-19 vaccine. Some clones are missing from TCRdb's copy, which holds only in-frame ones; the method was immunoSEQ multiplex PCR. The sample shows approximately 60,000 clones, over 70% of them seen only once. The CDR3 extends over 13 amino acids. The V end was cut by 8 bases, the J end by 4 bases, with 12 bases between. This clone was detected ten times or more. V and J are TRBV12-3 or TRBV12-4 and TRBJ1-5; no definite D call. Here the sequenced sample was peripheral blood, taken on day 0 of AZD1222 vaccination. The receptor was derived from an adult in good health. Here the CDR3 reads CASARGGNQPQHF. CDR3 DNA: TGTGCCAGCGCCCGGGGAGGGAATCAGCCCCAGCATTTT.